This T cell receptor (beta chain) was retrieved from a study of blood T cell repertoires in COVID-19. Study-level information: Samples taken during acute and convalescent COVID-19 were collected in the United States, Italy and Spain. Sources were T cells, B-cell-depleted T cells, or PBMCs; the material itself was cDNA or gDNA.

The trim removed 4 bases at V and 1 base at J, leaving 7 bases unmatched. This CDR3 is 16 amino acids long. In the study's own analysis: Counts of nucleated cells, estimated from reference gene primer amplification, were obtained. Using immunoSEQ multiplex PCR, the repertoire was profiled, and TCRdb retains in-frame clones only, with some absent. The V and J calls and the clone size are those of that table, but D and trimming were determined from the DNA. The repertoire holds hundreds of thousands of clones, with about 89% as singletons. The chain links TRBV6-7 to TRBJ1-1, with 9 positions matching TRBD1. TRBV6-7 is labeled an ORF, and its function is uncertain. The specimen sequenced was peripheral blood. This receptor was obtained from a man aged 35 to 55 with acute or convalescent COVID-19. The CDR3: CASSSWDRESNTEAFF. The CDR3 region has the DNA TGTGCCAGCAGTTCCTGGGACAGGGAGTCGAACACTGAAGCTTTCTTT.